The 10 T cell receptor beta chains in this list originate from one sample, sequenced in a study of monozygotic twins with inflammatory bowel disease. TCRdb reprocessed the 5' RACE reads and stores each CDR3 protein as one record, lacking DNA. This listing includes around 450,000 distinct CDR3 sequences. The sample comprised blood. Receptor source: a human donor with ulcerative colitis or Crohn's disease, or a healthy co-twin of an affected twin (not recorded which).

This chain joins TRBV5-1 and TRBJ2-1; the TCRdb D gene call, TRBD2, has no DNA to confirm it. The V gene's germline CDR1 is SGHRS and CDR2 YFSETQ. CDR3 size: 15 residues. This chain's CDR3 is CASSYTSGSHNEQFF.

The chain couples TRBV3-1 to TRBJ2-7. CDR3 length: 13 residues. Germline V gene lookup returns CDR1 LGHDT and CDR2 YNNKEL (reference sequence). CDR3 amino acids: CASSQANKGTQYF.

The genes are TRBV7-9 and TRBJ1-2. Germline V lookup: CDR1 SEHNR, CDR2 FQNEAQ (reference sequence). CDR3 length: 12 residues. CDR3 loop: CASSRDSRGYTF.

This sequence joins TRBV20-1 and TRBJ1-2; TCRdb returns TRBD1, unconfirmable since there is no DNA. CDR1 DFQATT and CDR2 SNEGSKA come from the germline V gene (reference sequence). The CDR3 runs to 14 residues. CDR3: CSARVSGAGYGYTF.

V is TRBV20-1 and J is TRBJ2-7. Germline V CDR1 and CDR2: DFQATT, SNEGSKA (reference sequence). The CDR3 contains 11 residues. CDR3 loop: CSARVEGEQYF.

The chain couples TRBV4-2 to TRBJ2-1. Germline CDR1 and CDR2: LGHNA and YNFKEQ. The CDR3 contains 15 residues. This CDR3 is CASSREGILDNEQFF.

The rearrangement links TRBV5-1 to TRBJ2-5. The germline V gene has CDR1 SGHRS and CDR2 YFSETQ. The CDR3 length is 14 residues. The CDR3 is CASSRSSTQETQYF. Looking up the rest from reference TRBV5-1 and TRBJ2-5 gives the full variable domain: KAGVTQTPRYLIKTRGQQVTLSCSPISGHRSVSWYQQTPGQGLQFLFEYFSETQRNKGNFPGRFSGRQFSNSRSEMNVSTLELGDSALYLCASSRSSTQETQYFGPGTRLLVL.

This chain connects TRBV5-1 to TRBJ1-5. This CDR3 has 14 residues. Germline CDR1 reads SGHRS; CDR2 reads YFSETQ. The CDR3 loop reads CASSLGEAYQPQHF.

CDR3 sequence: CASSFYRGGNTEAFF. The chain is built from TRBV5-8 and TRBJ1-1; TCRdb returns TRBD1, unconfirmable since there is no DNA. This CDR3 contains 15 residues. Germline CDR1 and CDR2: SGHTS and YDEGEE.

The V and J genes are TRBV12-3 or TRBV12-4 and TRBJ1-1; TCRdb's D call of TRBD1 is untestable without DNA. The length of the CDR3 is 13 residues. CDR3 region: CASSVRVNTEAFF.